What follows are 18 T cell receptor beta chains derived from one specimen sequenced in a study of blood T cell repertoires in COVID-19. Using immunoSEQ multiplex PCR, the repertoire was profiled, and TCRdb retains in-frame clones only, with some absent. The sample includes 400,000 to 550,000 clones, around nine tenths of them seen just once. The sample was PBMCs or T cells enriched from blood (not recorded which). All receptors come from a woman between 18 and 30 years old with acute COVID-19.

The V call is TRBV4-3, the J call TRBJ2-1; 8 bases fit TRBD2. V dropped 4 bases and J dropped 8; count of bases not matched to a gene: 13. Looked up from germline, CDR1 is LGHNA and CDR2 is YSLEER. The CDR3 runs 16 residues. CDR3: CASSRLLAAAGDEQFF. The DNA for the CDR3 is TGCGCCAGCAGCCGACTACTAGCGGCAGCGGGCGATGAGCAGTTCTTC.

The chain has TRBV9 and TRBJ1-2; 12 bases agree with TRBD1. The CDR3 runs to 15 residues. Unmatched junction bases numbered 6, after V lost 4 bases and J lost 5 bases. The V gene's germline CDR1 is SGDLS and CDR2 YYNGEE. Here the CDR3 DNA reads TGTGCCAGCAGCCCGCAGGGACAGGGGGCTTATGGCTACACCTTC. Amino acids: CASSPQGQGAYGYTF.

The rearrangement links TRBV18 to TRBJ1-3; tentative D call: TRBD1 (5 bases). There are 14 residues in the CDR3. V was trimmed by 3 bases and J by 1 base, leaving 7 bases between them. Germline CDR1 and CDR2: KGHSH and LQKENI. In DNA form, the CDR3 reads TGTGCCAGCTCACCGGCAGGGTCTGGAAACACCATATATTTT. It codes for CASSPAGSGNTIYF.

The chain links TRBV29-1 to TRBJ1-2; D gene uncertain. The germline V and J ends were trimmed by 5 bases and 3 bases, with 7 bases remaining between them. There are 11 residues in the CDR3. CDR1 and CDR2 (germline): SQVTM, ANQGSEA. Here the CDR3 DNA reads TGCAGCGTTTTCGCGGACTATGGCTACACCTTC. Residues: CSVFADYGYTF.

J is TRBJ2-6 and V is TRBV27, with 7 bases aligning to TRBD1. In germline, CDR1 is MNHEY, CDR2 SMNVEV (reference sequence). The junction had 8 bases not matched to a gene; V was cut back by 9 bases and J by 0 bases. This CDR3 comprises 16 residues. The CDR3 protein is CARTGTASSGANVLTF. The CDR3 DNA reads TGTGCCAGGACCGGGACAGCGAGCTCTGGGGCCAACGTCCTGACTTTC.

This chain connects TRBV12-5 to TRBJ2-4; TRBD2 matches at 8 bases. Germline assignment: CDR1 LGHNT and CDR2 FRNRAP. The V segment lost 5 bases and the J segment 0 bases; nucleotides outside the gene matches: 9. CDR3 length: 17 amino acids. The CDR3 sequence is CASGQGKRGSAKNIQYF. The CDR3 DNA reads TGTGCTAGTGGTCAGGGGAAGCGGGGGTCAGCCAAAAACATTCAGTACTTC.

This clone was observed a handful of times. This chain joins TRBV7-9 and TRBJ1-6; 7 bases map to TRBD1. There are 15 residues in the CDR3. V trimming: 3 bases; J trimming: 10 bases; junction bases outside the gene matches: 9. Germline V gene lookup returns CDR1 SEHNR and CDR2 FQNEAQ (reference sequence). The CDR3 protein is CASSFPGGQGSPLHF. The CDR3 region has the DNA TGTGCCAGCAGCTTCCCAGGGGGTCAGGGGTCACCCCTCCACTTT. The full variable domain, in which reference TRBV7-9 and TRBJ1-6 provide the parts outside the CDR3, is DTGVSQNPRHKITKRGQNVTFRCDPISEHNRLYWYRQTLGQGPEFLTYFQNEAQLEKSRLLSDRFSAERPKGSFSTLEIQRTEQGDSAMYLCASSFPGGQGSPLHFGNGTRLTVT.

V is TRBV7-3 and J is TRBJ2-1, with 12 bases that match TRBD2. Germline CDR1 SGHTA, CDR2 FQGTGA. The CDR3 totals 16 residues. V lost 2 bases to trimming and J lost 3 bases; unmatched junction nucleotides: 2. CDR3 DNA: TGTGCCAGCAGCTTAGGACTAGCGGGAATCTACAATGAGCAGTTCTTC. Protein sequence: CASSLGLAGIYNEQFF.

The V gene is TRBV27, the J gene TRBJ2-7, with D unresolved. Germline V CDR1 and CDR2: MNHEY, SMNVEV (reference sequence). V was trimmed by 2 bases and J by 4 bases, leaving 12 bases between them. The CDR3 has 14 residues. The CDR3 here is CASSLDASVYEQYF. DNA for the CDR3: TGTGCCAGCAGTTTAGATGCCAGCGTATACGAGCAGTACTTC.

The gene calls are TRBV28 and TRBJ2-2; a possible D gene is TRBD2 (6 bases). This CDR3 is 15 amino acids long. V lost 4 bases to trimming and J lost 1 base, with 10 bases between them. CDR1 is MDHEN and CDR2 is SYDVKM in the germline V gene. CDR3 in amino acids: CASSSTSLNTGELFF. The CDR3 nucleotides read TGTGCCAGCAGTTCAACTAGCCTGAACACCGGGGAGCTGTTTTTT.

The J gene is TRBJ2-1, the V gene TRBV7-9; D remains ambiguous. Trimming pared 5 bases from V and 5 bases from J, leaving 10 bases between. The length of the CDR3 is 13 residues. Germline CDR1 and CDR2: SEHNR and FQNEAQ (reference sequence). CDR3 in amino acids: CASSTTGNNEQFF. The CDR3 region has the DNA TGTGCCAGCAGCACGACTGGTAACAATGAGCAGTTCTTC.

The J gene is TRBJ1-6, the V gene TRBV9, with TRBD1 identical over 7 bases. Germline loops: CDR1 SGDLS, CDR2 YYNGEE. The CDR3 extends over 14 amino acids. Trimming at V came to 4 bases and at J to 7 bases, leaving 5 bases not matched to a gene. CDR3 protein: CASSPGTANSPLHF. In DNA, the CDR3 is TGTGCCAGCAGCCCCGGGACAGCAAATTCACCCCTCCACTTT.

Only a few counts were recorded for this clone. The genes are TRBV18 and TRBJ2-7; 11 bases line up with TRBD1. V dropped 4 bases and J dropped 1; count of bases not matched to a gene: 3. The germline V gene encodes CDR1 KGHSH and CDR2 LQKENI. The CDR3 contains 15 residues. The CDR3 is CASSRGQGESYEQYF. CDR3 nucleotide sequence: TGTGCCAGCTCACGGGGACAGGGGGAATCCTACGAGCAGTACTTC.

The rearrangement joins TRBV4-3 to TRBJ2-2, with TRBD1 matching over 10 bases. CDR1 is LGHNA, CDR2 YSLEER, per germline. The CDR3 is 15 residues long. Trimming at V came to 4 bases and at J to 5 bases, leaving 4 bases not matched to a gene. The CDR3 DNA reads TGCGCCAGCAGCCCGGGACAGGGGAGGACCGGGGAGCTGTTTTTT. It yields the protein CASSPGQGRTGELFF.

Note on this clone: The junction and the germline gene differ at one end; a read error may be behind it. This rearrangement joins TRBV3-1 (or the pseudogene TRBV3-2) to TRBJ1-2; 8 nucleotides line up with TRBD1. CDR3 length: 14 residues. Germline assignment: CDR1 LGHDT and CDR2 YNNKEL (reference sequence). CDR3 sequence reads: CASSQDPGGAGGFF. In nucleotides, the CDR3 is TGTGCCAGCAGCCAAGATCCGGGCGGGGCAGGGGGCTTCTTC.

This clone was seen more than once but under ten times. The chain links TRBV9 to TRBJ1-1; no reliable D call. V dropped 0 bases and J dropped 0 bases, with 9 bases sitting between them. Germline CDR1 and CDR2: SGDLS and YYNGEE. CDR3 length equals 15 residues. The CDR3 reads CASSVGAEVNTEAFF. CDR3 DNA sequence: TGTGCCAGCAGCGTAGGGGCAGAAGTGAACACTGAAGCTTTCTTT.

The CDR3 loop is CASSEWGGDQPQHF. The CDR3 DNA reads TGTGCCAGCAGTGAATGGGGAGGGGATCAGCCCCAGCATTTT. The chain links TRBV6-1 to TRBJ1-5; D might be TRBD1 (5 bases). V was pared by 2 bases and J by 5 bases, with 10 bases between. CDR1 and CDR2 (germline): MNHNS, SASEGT. This CDR3 has 14 residues.

The genes are TRBV9 and TRBJ1-2; the match to TRBD1 covers 7 bases. Germline lookup yields CDR1 SGDLS and CDR2 YYNGEE. The CDR3 length is 10 residues. The ends lost 7 bases at V and 8 bases at J; junction bases unmatched: 2. In DNA, the CDR3 is TGTGCCAGCGACAGGGACGGCTACACCTTC. Protein sequence: CASDRDGYTF.